This T cell receptor (beta chain) was documented in a study of T cells in Graves' hyperthyroidism and ophthalmopathy. Study results and caveats: Most expanded thyroid clonotypes above 0.001 also appeared in blood.

This clonotype was detected only a few times. Its antigen is as yet unknown. The investigators amplified TCR beta CDR3 regions from RNA transcripts. The HTBI primer set was used in a first-round RT-PCR of the TCR CDR3. Using its own MiXCR run on the multiplex PCR reads, TCRdb lists one record per CDR3 protein. The sample comprises about 520,000 distinct CDR3 sequences, roughly a quarter of which are singletons, and about 11% rests with the top ten. Out of approximately 10 ml of fresh peripheral blood came the PBMCs. This CDR3 comprises 15 residues. The germline V gene encodes CDR1 SGDLS and CDR2 YYNGEE. With V trimmed by 2 bases and J by 2 bases, 4 bases remained unmatched.

Input material: blood. This clonotype originated in a woman aged 30 to 39 with Graves' ophthalmopathy. V gene TRBV9 combines with J gene TRBJ1-2; 9 nucleotides align to TRBD1. The chain's CDR3 is CASSVAGQGNYGYTF. In DNA form, the CDR3 reads TGTGCCAGCAGCGTCGCAGGACAGGGGAACTATGGCTACACCTTC.